The TCR beta chain under discussion was sequenced for a study of T cells in Graves' hyperthyroidism and ophthalmopathy. Study at large: Initial diagnosis, before any treatment, was when peripheral blood was collected.

Amplification of TCR beta CDR3 regions was performed using RNA transcripts as template. First-round RT-PCR of the TCR CDR3 relied on the HTBI primer set. TCRdb fed the multiplex PCR reads into MiXCR, producing one record per CDR3 protein. In the table there are 370,000 or so distinct CDR3 sequences, less than 15% of which are singletons. Notes on the study in general: The model forecast ophthalmopathy, anticipating it by a median around 6.5 months before onset.

There are 16 residues in the CDR3. With 0 bases clipped from V and 1 base from J, the junction kept 3 bases outside the gene matches. Germline V gene lookup returns CDR1 LGHNA and CDR2 YNFKEQ. Blood from later-ophthalmopathy patients was taken at first hyperthyroidism diagnosis. A note on this clonotype: No antigen is known for it.

This clonotype originated in a man under 40 with Graves' hyperthyroidism that later progressed to Graves' ophthalmopathy. The chain links TRBV4-2 to TRBJ2-1; 7 positions match TRBD2. Material for sequencing was blood. The CDR3 reads CASSQEGDYSYNEQFF. CDR3 bases: TGTGCCAGCAGCCAAGAAGGGGACTATTCCTACAATGAGCAGTTCTTC.